Listed here are 14 T cell receptor beta chains from one sample, sequenced in a study of regulatory T cells in long-lasting Graves disease. HTBI primers from iRepertoire and Arm-PCR of CDR3 regions yielded the TCR beta libraries. TCRdb recomputed calls from the multiplex PCR reads with MiXCR, one row per CDR3 protein. The sample has 390,000 or so distinct CDR3 sequences; around 11% are singletons. Noted time point: newly diagnosed GD, antithyroid drugs for less than 3 months. The authors made the TCR library using RNA they extracted from PBMCs. These data were also reused for a study on T cells in Graves' hyperthyroidism and ophthalmopathy.

Specimen: peripheral blood mononuclear cells (PBMCs), collected at new diagnosis, from a patient treated with antithyroid drugs. The receptors were gathered from a young woman with Graves disease.

This clonotype was observed at least ten times. The rearrangement uses TRBV6-2 or TRBV6-3 and TRBJ2-1; 8 bases line up with TRBD2. The germline V gene has CDR1 MNHEY and CDR2 SVGEGT. V lost 10 bases and J lost 2; bases outside the gene matches: 4. CDR3 length equals 13 residues. The CDR3 DNA is TGTGCCATCGAGCGGGGGCCCTACAATGAGCAGTTCTTC. It encodes CAIERGPYNEQFF.

This clonotype was found many times. The CDR3 DNA follows: TGTGCCAGCAGATCGACTAGCGGGGGGTTTCGGGCGATCTACGAGCAGTACGTC. Protein product: CASRSTSGGFRAIYEQYV. V gene TRBV6-2 or TRBV6-3 combines with J gene TRBJ2-7; the match to TRBD2 covers 13 bases. The CDR3 is made up of 18 amino acids. CDR1 and CDR2 from the germline V gene are MNHEY and SVGEGT. The ends lost 6 bases at V and 3 bases at J; junction bases unmatched: 14.

Ten or more counts support this clonotype. This chain uses TRBV7-6 with TRBJ2-3; 7 positions agree with TRBD1. Germline loops: CDR1 SGHVS, CDR2 FNYEAQ. V was clipped by 5 bases and J by 5 bases; unmatched bases: 4. The CDR3 sequence is 13 residues long. In DNA form, the CDR3 reads TGTGCCAGCAGCCCGGGGACAGAAGATACGCAGTATTTT. It codes for CASSPGTEDTQYF. Supplemented by reference TRBV7-6 and TRBJ2-3, the full variable domain reads GAGVSQSPRYKVTKRGQDVALRCDPISGHVSLYWYRQALGQGPEFLTYFNYEAQQDKSGLPNDRFSAERPEGSISTLTIQRTEQRDSAMYRCASSPGTEDTQYFGPGTRLTVL.

This clonotype has a count of ten or more. The rearrangement joins TRBV20-1 to TRBJ1-1; D gene ambiguous. CDR1 and CDR2 (germline): DFQATT, SNEGSKA (reference sequence). The ends were cut back, 5 bases at V and 1 base at J, with 11 bases in the middle. This CDR3 is 13 amino acids long. Here the CDR3 reads CSAQDLGNTEAFF. The CDR3 coding sequence is TGCAGTGCTCAAGACCTGGGGAACACTGAAGCTTTCTTT.

V usage is TRBV5-5 and J usage is TRBJ1-2; 7 bases map to TRBD1. CDR3 length: 16 residues. Germline V gene sequence: CDR1 SGHKS, CDR2 YYEKEE (reference sequence). Trimming at V came to 6 bases and at J to 8 bases, leaving 19 bases not matched to a gene. The CDR3: CASTAGRGWRFEGYTF. The DNA of the CDR3 is TGTGCCAGCACAGCTGGCAGGGGGTGGAGGTTTGAGGGCTACACCTTC.

This clonotype appeared many times. The genes are TRBV29-1 and TRBJ1-1; D gene uncertain. Looked up from germline, CDR1 is SQVTM and CDR2 is ANQGSEA. V lost 7 bases, J lost 4 bases, and 16 bases lay in between. This CDR3 comprises 13 residues. The CDR3 loop reads CSGAGRLTTEAFF. CDR3 bases: TGCAGCGGGGCGGGGAGATTAACCACTGAAGCTTTCTTT.

CDR3 in DNA: TGTGCCACCAGTGATTCCCGGACGCTTGAAGCTTTCTTT. Translating it yields CATSDSRTLEAFF. The chain joins TRBV24-1 to TRBJ1-1; D unresolved. The CDR3 is 13 amino acids. The germline gives CDR1 KGHDR, CDR2 SFDVKD. Deletions cut 2 bases from V and 7 bases from J, with 10 bases between.

This clonotype was seen many times. V usage is TRBV11-2 and J usage is TRBJ1-2, with D possibly being TRBD1 (6 bases). The V end was cut by 3 bases, the J end by 4 bases, with 21 bases between. CDR3 length: 17 amino acids. CDR1 and CDR2 from the germline V gene are SGHAT and FQNNGV. The CDR3 DNA follows: TGTGCCAGCAGCTTCCTATATGGGGACAAGGCCATCTATGGCTACACCTTC. Protein: CASSFLYGDKAIYGYTF.

The rearrangement uses TRBV20-1 and TRBJ2-1, with D maybe TRBD2 (5 bases). The CDR3 consists of 13 residues. The germline V and J ends were trimmed by 2 bases and 11 bases, with 16 bases remaining between them. Germline CDR1 DFQATT, CDR2 SNEGSKA (reference sequence). Written as DNA, the CDR3 is TGCAGTGCTAGACCGGACTTCCCCTTTAAGCAGTTCTTC. As protein: CSARPDFPFKQFF.

This clonotype came up a few times. The rearrangement joins TRBV4-2 to TRBJ2-2; a possible D gene is TRBD2 (6 bases). V was trimmed by 0 bases and J by 7 bases, leaving 21 bases between them. The CDR3 sequence is 18 residues long. The germline V gene has CDR1 LGHNA and CDR2 YNFKEQ. The CDR3 region is CASSQDGDWTTLGGELFF. CDR3 sequence (DNA): TGTGCCAGCAGCCAAGATGGTGACTGGACTACCCTGGGCGGGGAGCTGTTTTTT.

This clonotype was picked up many times. The chain uses TRBV7-3 and TRBJ1-1; possibly TRBD1 for D (5 bases). Deletions cut 8 bases from V and 2 bases from J, with 15 bases between. The CDR3 sequence is 14 residues long. The V gene's germline CDR1 is SGHTA and CDR2 FQGTGA. The CDR3, as DNA: TGTGCCAGCCAGCAGGGCCCTACTAACACTGAAGCTTTCTTT. Amino acids: CASQQGPTNTEAFF.

In its sample, this clonotype was seen a few times. The chain links TRBV10-3 to TRBJ2-1; D not certain. Trimming shortened V by 6 bases and J by 7 bases, and 13 bases separated the two germline ends. The CDR3 spans 13 residues. Germline values: CDR1 ENHRY, CDR2 SYGVKD. CDR3 sequence reads: CAISSGSWNEQFF. In DNA, the CDR3 is TGTGCCATCAGCTCAGGAAGCTGGAATGAGCAGTTCTTC.

This clonotype showed up many times. The chain is built from TRBV20-1 and TRBJ2-7; D remains ambiguous. Trimming shortened V by 1 base and J by 3 bases, and 16 bases separated the two germline ends. Germline V gives CDR1 DFQATT, CDR2 SNEGSKA (reference sequence). The CDR3 runs to 15 residues. The chain's CDR3 is CSARGSRESNYEQYF. As DNA, the CDR3 is TGCAGTGCTAGAGGGTCAAGGGAAAGTAACTACGAGCAGTACTTC.

This clonotype was seen repeatedly, ten times or more. The chain has TRBV28 and TRBJ2-7; D possibly corresponds to TRBD2 (5 bases). Per germline, CDR1 MDHEN and CDR2 SYDVKM. The CDR3 sequence is 16 residues long. V lost 6 bases to trimming and J lost 2 bases, with 20 bases between them. CDR3 protein: CASSTLPVATTYEQYF. In DNA, the CDR3 is TGTGCCAGCAGCACCCTCCCGGTAGCGACCACCTACGAGCAGTACTTC.